One and the same sample provided the 24 T cell receptor beta chains below, sequenced in a study of naive and memory T cell subsets. Whole-blood samples were less than 3 ml of peripheral blood from healthy adult volunteers. Reverse transcription of blood and skin TCR RNA was primed at alpha and beta constant regions. One entry per CDR3 protein, called by TCRdb with MiXCR from the 5' RACE reads. Among more than 25,000 distinct CDR3 sequences listed, less than 25% were seen once. The receptors come from a female donor in good health.

In its sample, this clonotype ranks as medium-sized (0.01 to 0.1%). The J gene is TRBJ2-3, the V gene TRBV7-6, with D possibly called TRBD1 or TRBD2 (5 bases each). CDR3 size: 15 residues. CDR1 is SGHVS and CDR2 is FNYEAQ in the germline V gene. The germline V and J ends were trimmed by 6 bases and 4 bases, with 17 bases remaining between them. CDR3 residues: CASSPTRQGPDTQYF. The CDR3 nucleotides read TGTGCCAGCAGTCCAACCCGCCAGGGACCAGATACGCAGTATTTT. Filled out from reference TRBV7-6 and TRBJ2-3, the complete variable domain reads GAGVSQSPRYKVTKRGQDVALRCDPISGHVSLYWYRQALGQGPEFLTYFNYEAQQDKSGLPNDRFSAERPEGSISTLTIQRTEQRDSAMYRCASSPTRQGPDTQYFGPGTRLTVL.

The gene calls are TRBV20-1 and TRBJ2-5; 7 bases are shared with TRBD2. The CDR3 is made up of 12 amino acids. From germline, CDR1 is DFQATT and CDR2 SNEGSKA (reference sequence). The CDR3 sequence: CSAERGGETQYF. The CDR3 region has the DNA TGCAGCGCCGAGCGGGGCGGGGAGACCCAGTACTTC.

This clonotype came up a few times. The chain recombines TRBV10-1 with TRBJ2-5, with 14 bases aligning to TRBD2. The CDR3 consists of 16 residues. Looked up from germline, CDR1 is WNHNN and CDR2 is SYGVQD (reference sequence). After removal of 2 bases from V and 1 base from J, the junction contained 0 bases not matched to a gene. This CDR3 is CASSEGLAGGQETQYF. In nucleotides, the CDR3 is TGCGCCAGCAGTGAGGGACTAGCGGGAGGCCAAGAGACCCAGTACTTC.

This clonotype was counted many times. This chain uses TRBV20-1 with TRBJ2-3; 10 bases align to TRBD2. This CDR3 contains 20 residues. V dropped 1 base and J dropped 3; count of bases not matched to a gene: 19. Per germline, CDR1 DFQATT and CDR2 SNEGSKA (reference sequence). The CDR3 DNA sequence: TGCAGTGCTAGAGGGATTCCCGGGCTAGCGGGGGACCCGGGTACAGATACGCAGTATTTT. Its translation is CSARGIPGLAGDPGTDTQYF.

Ten or more counts support this clonotype. CDR3 nucleotide sequence: TGCAGTGCTCTAACAGGGCTGGGAGAGCAGTTCTTC. Encoded protein: CSALTGLGEQFF. The chain employs TRBV20-1 and TRBJ2-1; D may be TRBD1 (6 bases). The ends were cut back, 5 bases at V and 10 bases at J, with 15 bases in the middle. CDR1 DFQATT and CDR2 SNEGSKA come from the germline V gene (reference sequence). CDR3 length: 12 amino acids.

In its sample, this clonotype was seen many times. The rearrangement uses TRBV7-2 and TRBJ2-7; 13 bases match TRBD2. J gave up 9 bases and V 5 bases, and 7 bases lay outside the gene matches. CDR3 size: 14 residues. Germline-derived CDR1 and CDR2 are SGHTA and FQGNSA. The CDR3 here is CASSPDGTSGMQYF. For the CDR3, the DNA is TGTGCCAGCAGCCCAGACGGGACTAGCGGGATGCAGTACTTC. Full variable domain (missing parts from reference TRBV7-2 and TRBJ2-7): GAGVSQSPSNKVTEKGKDVELRCDPISGHTALYWYRQSLGQGLEFLIYFQGNSAPDKSGLPSDRFSAERTGGSVSTLTIQRTQQEDSAVYLCASSPDGTSGMQYFGPGTRLTVT.

Concerning this clonotype: Germline and junction disagree at one end, which may indicate a read error. V and J are TRBV7-2 and TRBJ2-3; D is uncertain. The CDR3 totals 11 residues. Looked up from germline, CDR1 is SGHTA and CDR2 is FQGNSA. CDR3 sequence reads: CACSLTDTQYF. The CDR3 DNA sequence: TGTGCCTGCAGCCTTACAGATACGCAGTATTTT. Supplemented by reference TRBV7-2 and TRBJ2-3, the full variable domain reads GAGVSQSPSNKVTEKGKDVELRCDPISGHTALYWYRQSLGQGLEFLIYFQGNSAPDKSGLPSDRFSAERTGGSVSTLTIQRTQQEDSAVYLCACSLTDTQYFGPGTRLTVL.

This clonotype is medium-sized within its sample. V is TRBV20-1 and J is TRBJ1-6; D unclear. The germline V gene has CDR1 DFQATT and CDR2 SNEGSKA (reference sequence). CDR3 length: 14 residues. The V end was cut by 1 base, the J end by 5 bases, with 9 bases between. This CDR3 reads CSARGTSDNSPLHF. DNA of the CDR3: TGCAGTGCTAGAGGAACATCAGATAATTCACCCCTCCACTTT.

This clonotype showed up many times. The V and J genes are TRBV28 and TRBJ2-2; TRBD1 matches 7 bases. Germline V gives CDR1 MDHEN, CDR2 SYDVKM. V shed 11 bases and J 0 bases; nucleotides not matched to a gene: 6. The CDR3 runs 14 residues. Here the CDR3 reads CAGQTGTNTGELFF. The CDR3 nucleotides read TGTGCCGGACAGACAGGGACGAACACCGGGGAGCTGTTTTTT.

J is TRBJ2-3 and V is TRBV6-4; 8 nucleotides line up with TRBD2. Germline V lookup: CDR1 MRHNA, CDR2 SNTAGT. The CDR3 covers 15 residues. After removal of 5 bases from V and 6 bases from J, the junction contained 10 bases not matched to a gene. CDR3 residues: CASSRSGLVGDTQYF. The CDR3 DNA reads TGTGCCAGCAGTCGATCGGGACTAGTGGGTGATACGCAGTATTTT.

This clonotype was counted once. V usage is TRBV20-1 and J usage is TRBJ1-1; D uncertain. V lost 0 bases to trimming and J lost 6 bases, with 11 bases between them. The CDR3 contains 13 residues. Germline V gene data show CDR1 as DFQATT and CDR2 as SNEGSKA (reference sequence). The CDR3 bases are TGCAGTGCTAGAGAAGAGTGGTTTGCTGAAGCTTTCTTT. Amino acids: CSAREEWFAEAFF.

By sample fraction, this clonotype is medium-sized. This sequence joins TRBV4-2 and TRBJ1-5; D unresolved. The CDR3 loop spans 13 amino acids. CDR1 is LGHNA and CDR2 is YNFKEQ in the germline V gene. Trimming pared 2 bases from V and 1 base from J, leaving 3 bases between. The chain's CDR3 is CASSQNSNQPQHF. For the CDR3, the DNA is TGTGCCAGCAGCCAAAACAGCAATCAGCCCCAGCATTTT.

This clonotype showed up just a few times. This chain uses TRBV7-3 with TRBJ2-5; D is perhaps TRBD2 (5 bases). This CDR3 is 14 amino acids long. Trimming pared 5 bases from V and 4 bases from J, leaving 14 bases between. Germline-derived CDR1 and CDR2 are SGHTA and FQGTGA. CDR3 loop: CASSPDAGVETQYF. The CDR3 DNA reads TGTGCCAGCAGCCCCGACGCCGGGGTAGAGACCCAGTACTTC.

In this sample, this clonotype turned up a few times. This is likely a read error, given that the CDR3 carries no conserved phenylalanine or tryptophan at its end. The DNA is left out, because the CDR3 cannot be placed on it with certainty; the CDR3 is given as TCRdb lists it. This CDR3 is CASSVQRGL. The chain recombines TRBV10-1 with TRBJ2-5; whether TRBD1, the table's D call, matches the DNA was not checked. The CDR3 is 9 amino acids long, termini counted. The germline V gene encodes CDR1 WNHNN and CDR2 SYGVQD (reference sequence).

The chain is built from TRBV4-3 and TRBJ2-4; D is ambiguous. This CDR3 spans 15 amino acids. Germline V CDR1 and CDR2: LGHNA, YSLEER. V was shortened by 0 bases and J by 0 bases, with 6 bases between the two germline ends. CDR3 DNA sequence: TGCGCCAGCAGCCAAGAAGGGTCAGCCAAAAACATTCAGTACTTC. Amino acids: CASSQEGSAKNIQYF.

The chain recombines TRBV18 with TRBJ1-1; 9 nucleotides line up with TRBD1. The CDR3 spans 13 residues. V dropped 9 bases and J dropped 5; count of bases not matched to a gene: 7. Germline values: CDR1 KGHSH, CDR2 LQKENI. CDR3 loop: CASAQGAETEAFF. The CDR3 DNA is TGTGCCAGTGCACAGGGGGCGGAAACTGAAGCTTTCTTT. Full variable domain (remainder filled in from reference TRBV18 and TRBJ1-1): NAGVMQNPRHLVRRRGQEARLRCSPMKGHSHVYWYRQLPEEGLKFMVYLQKENIIDESGMPKERFSAEFPKEGPSILRIQQVVRGDSAAYFCASAQGAETEAFFGQGTRLTVV.

The chain carries TRBV5-4 and TRBJ2-3, with a weak D call TRBD2 (5 bases). The CDR3 has 14 residues. Looked up from germline, CDR1 is SGHNT and CDR2 is YYREEE (reference sequence). Trimming pared 7 bases from V and 6 bases from J, leaving 18 bases between. Written as DNA, the CDR3 is TGTGCCAGCTCTAGCCAAGGAAGGACGGATACGCAGTATTTT. Amino acids: CASSSQGRTDTQYF.

V and J are TRBV7-2 and TRBJ2-7, with D possibly TRBD2 on 5 matching bases. Trimming cost V 3 bases and J 2 bases, with 11 bases left between them. The CDR3 has 14 residues. The germline V gene encodes CDR1 SGHTA and CDR2 FQGNSA. CDR3 residues: CASSLRAAPYEQYF. The CDR3 coding sequence is TGTGCCAGCAGCTTGCGGGCGGCCCCCTACGAGCAGTACTTC.

The table lists this clonotype with a few counts. This chain joins TRBV2 and TRBJ2-1, with 10 positions matching TRBD2. The germline V gene encodes CDR1 SNHLY and CDR2 FYNNEI. V was pared by 4 bases and J by 8 bases, with 5 bases of the junction left unmatched. The CDR3 is made up of 14 amino acids. The CDR3 DNA reads as TGTGCCAGCAGTGGGGGACTAGCGAGCGATGAGCAGTTCTTC. Protein: CASSGGLASDEQFF.

V usage is TRBV27 and J usage is TRBJ2-1; TRBD2 is a possible D gene (6 bases). CDR3 length equals 13 residues. The V and J ends lost 4 bases and 3 bases respectively, with 7 bases between them. Germline V lookup: CDR1 MNHEY, CDR2 SMNVEV (reference sequence). DNA for the CDR3: TGTGCCAGCAGTTGGACTAACTACAATGAGCAGTTCTTC. Protein product: CASSWTNYNEQFF.

The chain uses TRBV7-2 and TRBJ2-1; D may correspond to TRBD1 or TRBD2 (5 bases each). Per germline, CDR1 SGHTA and CDR2 FQGNSA. The CDR3 is 18 residues long. V lost 1 base and J 0 bases, leaving 16 bases between the germline ends. In DNA, the CDR3 is TGTGCCAGCAGCTTAGTAGGGGACGCCTTTAGCTCCTACAATGAGCAGTTCTTC. It translates to CASSLVGDAFSSYNEQFF.

This clonotype was seen many times. V and J are TRBV20-1 and TRBJ2-3; 8 bases map to TRBD2. The germline gives CDR1 DFQATT, CDR2 SNEGSKA (reference sequence). The CDR3 runs 14 residues. V was clipped by 6 bases and J by 2 bases; unmatched bases: 7. The CDR3 loop is CSALAGLNTDTQYF. In DNA form, the CDR3 reads TGCAGTGCCCTAGCGGGCCTAAACACAGATACGCAGTATTTT.

In this sample, this clonotype is medium-sized. This chain links TRBV18 with TRBJ1-5; tentatively, D is TRBD1 (5 bases). CDR3 size: 14 residues. The germline CDR1 and CDR2 sequences are KGHSH and LQKENI. V shed 1 base and J shed 7 bases, with 11 bases lying between them. CDR3 DNA sequence: TGTGCCAGCTCACCACAAGGCCCAGGGCAGCCCCAGCATTTT. Encoded protein: CASSPQGPGQPQHF.

This clonotype was seen ten or more times. The chain combines TRBV30 with TRBJ1-2; maybe TRBD1 (5 bases). Germline CDR1 GTSNPN, CDR2 SVGIG (reference sequence). V was trimmed by 0 bases and J by 1 base, leaving 12 bases between them. The CDR3 is made up of 15 amino acids. CDR3 in amino acids: CAWSVRDGVNYGYTF. CDR3 coding DNA: TGTGCCTGGAGTGTAAGGGACGGTGTTAACTATGGCTACACCTTC.